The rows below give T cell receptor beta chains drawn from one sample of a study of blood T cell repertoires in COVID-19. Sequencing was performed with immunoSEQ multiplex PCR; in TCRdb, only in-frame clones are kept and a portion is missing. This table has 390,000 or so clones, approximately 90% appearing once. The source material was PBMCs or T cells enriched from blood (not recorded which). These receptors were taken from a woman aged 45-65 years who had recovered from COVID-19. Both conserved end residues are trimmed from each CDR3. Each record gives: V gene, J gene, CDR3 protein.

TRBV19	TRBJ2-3	ASTLEADSTDTQY
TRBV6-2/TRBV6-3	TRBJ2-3	ASSLRTTGTDTQY
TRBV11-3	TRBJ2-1	ASILLAGVYNEQF
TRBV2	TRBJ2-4	ASSERSGQGGKNIQY
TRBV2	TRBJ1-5	ASRVEQQSNQPQH
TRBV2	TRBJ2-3	ASSEGRIAGGMTDTQY
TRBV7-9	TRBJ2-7	ASSTDTGQGGLGFYEQY
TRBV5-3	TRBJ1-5	ARSCTGYNQPQH
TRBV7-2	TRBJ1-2	ASSYPRTGNYGYT
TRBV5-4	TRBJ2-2	ASSLRGGSSGELF
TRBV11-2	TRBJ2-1	ASSLSQPPGEQF
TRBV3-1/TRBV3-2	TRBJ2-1	ASSQSDRAYNEQF
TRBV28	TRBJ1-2	ASSYDFYGYT
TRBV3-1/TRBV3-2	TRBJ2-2	ASSHRGRTGELF
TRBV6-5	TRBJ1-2	ASSPWGSAGYGYT
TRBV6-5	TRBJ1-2	ATARGGNYGYT
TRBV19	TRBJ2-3	ASSSSGGSTDTQY
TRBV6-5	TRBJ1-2	ASRQTGGRYGYT
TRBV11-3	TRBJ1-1	ASSLGFGDRNTEAF
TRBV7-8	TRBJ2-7	ASSSRQLYEQY
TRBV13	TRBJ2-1	ASSTRTSGGSYNEQF
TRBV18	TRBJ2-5	ASSQDREETQY
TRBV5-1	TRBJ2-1	ASSSDSRYNEQF
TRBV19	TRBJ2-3	ASSTGTSYTDTQY
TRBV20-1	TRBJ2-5	SAAGQETQY
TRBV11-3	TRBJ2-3	ASSLSGLADTQY
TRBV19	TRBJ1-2	ASRDSPDPGGYT
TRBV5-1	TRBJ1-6	ASSSVGQGNSPLH
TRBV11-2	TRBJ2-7	ASSLGSGYEQY